This T cell receptor beta chain was obtained from a study of prognosis after radiotherapy for stage I lung cancer. Overall study context: The patients comprised approximately twelve men and 5 or 6 women, spanning ages roughly 50 to 95 and having a median of about 70 years. Study-level points and caveats: Samples before stereotactic body radiation therapy had more unique TCR clones (median around 10,000 versus 6,900).

This clonotype was observed at least ten times. Antigen: not known. The V gene's germline CDR1 is LNHDA and CDR2 SQIVND (reference sequence). V lost 1 base, J lost 7 bases, and 5 bases lay in between. The CDR3 has 12 residues. Peripheral blood, about 5.4 milliliters per draw, was collected at each of two time points. By two-round multiplex PCR, the TCR beta CDR3 was amplified from genomic DNA. First-round PCR employed TRBV- and TRBJ-specific primers for each gene. TCRdb itself ran the multiplex PCR reads through MiXCR, one entry per CDR3 protein. Of over 45,000 distinct CDR3 sequences in the sample, more than 20% were seen once.

The chain combines TRBV19 with TRBJ1-5; D remains ambiguous. The source is a donor aged 50 or older with non-small cell lung cancer. The specimen was PBMCs, collected before or after stereotactic body radiation therapy (not recorded which). CDR3 DNA: TGTGCCAGTAGTATAGGCTGGCAGCCCCAGCATTTT. The encoded protein is CASSIGWQPQHF. The variable domain in full, with the rest retrieved from reference TRBV19 and TRBJ1-5, is DGGITQSPKYLFRKEGQNVTLSCEQNLNHDAMYWYRQDPGQGLRLIYYSQIVNDFQKGDIAEGYSVSREKKESFPLTVTSAQKNPTAFYLCASSIGWQPQHFGDGTRLSIL.